This T cell receptor beta chain was sequenced during a study of metastatic and nonmetastatic thyroid tumors. Study-level information: Repertoires from blood and tumor or nodule tissue of malignant and benign thyroid patients were compared.

This clone was counted at least ten times. What it binds is unknown. No patient received treatment before thyroid surgery. This CDR3 contains 13 residues. V was clipped by 4 bases and J by 8 bases, with 15 bases between them. Germline V lookup: CDR1 SGDLS, CDR2 YYNGEE. Study-wide points: Patients with malignant thyroid tumors reportedly had significantly higher TCR beta diversity than those with benign nodules, in blood and tumor.

In the original processing: A classifier for distant metastasis in papillary thyroid cancer was constructed using CDR3 differences observed across clinicopathological groups. Using MiXCR, TCRdb re-called clones from the PCR reads. These V and J calls derive from TCRdb rather than the authors' analysis. The table lists 24,000 or so clones, 13% of them singletons. This TCR was sampled from a female donor with papillary thyroid cancer or a benign thyroid nodule (not recorded which). Some clones in this sample may be carry-over from other donors' samples. The chain joins TRBV9 to TRBJ1-2; D ambiguous. The specimen sequenced was blood. In DNA form, the CDR3 reads TGTGCCAGCAGCTCACGCCCCGCTTGGGGCTACACCTTC. Protein sequence: CASSSRPAWGYTF.